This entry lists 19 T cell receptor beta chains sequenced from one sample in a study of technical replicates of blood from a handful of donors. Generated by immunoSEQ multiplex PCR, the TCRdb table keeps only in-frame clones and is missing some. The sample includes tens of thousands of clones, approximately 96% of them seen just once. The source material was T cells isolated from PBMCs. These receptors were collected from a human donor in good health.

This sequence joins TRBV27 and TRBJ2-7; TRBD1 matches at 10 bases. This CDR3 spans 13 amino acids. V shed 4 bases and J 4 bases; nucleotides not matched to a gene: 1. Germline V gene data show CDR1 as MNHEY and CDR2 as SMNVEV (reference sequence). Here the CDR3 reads CASSWDRGYEQYF. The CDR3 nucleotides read TGTGCCAGCAGTTGGGACAGGGGATACGAGCAGTACTTC.

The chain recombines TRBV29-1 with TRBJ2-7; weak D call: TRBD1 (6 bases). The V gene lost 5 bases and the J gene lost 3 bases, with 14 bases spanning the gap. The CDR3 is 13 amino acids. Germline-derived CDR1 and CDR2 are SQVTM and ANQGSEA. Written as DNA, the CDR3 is TGCAGCGTTAACGGGACATTCATCTACGAGCAGTACTTC. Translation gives CSVNGTFIYEQYF.

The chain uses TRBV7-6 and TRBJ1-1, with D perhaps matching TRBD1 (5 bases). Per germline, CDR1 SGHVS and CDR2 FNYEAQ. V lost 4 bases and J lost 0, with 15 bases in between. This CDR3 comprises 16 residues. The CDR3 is CASSSSGLYMNTEAFF. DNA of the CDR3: TGTGCCAGCAGCTCCTCAGGGTTATATATGAACACTGAAGCTTTCTTT.

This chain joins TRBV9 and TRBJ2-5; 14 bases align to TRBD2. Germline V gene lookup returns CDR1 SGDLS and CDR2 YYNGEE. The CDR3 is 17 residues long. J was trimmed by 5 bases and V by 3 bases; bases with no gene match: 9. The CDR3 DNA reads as TGTGCCAGCAGCGCGGGGACTAGCGGGAGCCACTTCGAGACCCAGTACTTC. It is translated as CASSAGTSGSHFETQYF.

CDR3 nucleotide sequence: TGCGCCAGCAGCTTGTACAGGCCCAGGAGCTATGGCTACACCTTC. Amino acids: CASSLYRPRSYGYTF. The gene calls are TRBV5-1 and TRBJ1-2; D is perhaps TRBD1 (5 bases). This CDR3 region has 15 residues. The germline V gene encodes CDR1 SGHRS and CDR2 YFSETQ. V gave up 1 base and J gave up 4 bases, with 14 bases separating them. The full variable domain, with the rest looked up from reference TRBV5-1 and TRBJ1-2, is KAGVTQTPRYLIKTRGQQVTLSCSPISGHRSVSWYQQTPGQGLQFLFEYFSETQRNKGNFPGRFSGRQFSNSRSEMNVSTLELGDSALYLCASSLYRPRSYGYTFGSGTRLTVV.

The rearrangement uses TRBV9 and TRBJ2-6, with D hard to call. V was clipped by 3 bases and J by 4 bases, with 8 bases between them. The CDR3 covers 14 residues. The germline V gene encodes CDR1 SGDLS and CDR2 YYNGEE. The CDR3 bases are TGTGCCAGCAGCGCTACAGTCGGGGCCAACGTCCTGACTTTC. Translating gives CASSATVGANVLTF.

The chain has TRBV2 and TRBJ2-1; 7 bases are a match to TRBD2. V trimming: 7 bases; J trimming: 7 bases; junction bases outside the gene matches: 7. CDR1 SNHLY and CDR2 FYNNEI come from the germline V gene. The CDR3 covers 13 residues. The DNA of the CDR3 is TGTGCCAGCACTAGCGGTATGGGAAATGAGCAGTTCTTC. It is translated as CASTSGMGNEQFF. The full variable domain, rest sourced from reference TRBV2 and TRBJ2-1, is EPEVTQTPSHQVTQMGQEVILRCVPISNHLYFYWYRQILGQKVEFLVSFYNNEISEKSEIFDDQFSVERPDGSNFTLKIRSTKLEDSAMYFCASTSGMGNEQFFGPGTRLTVL.

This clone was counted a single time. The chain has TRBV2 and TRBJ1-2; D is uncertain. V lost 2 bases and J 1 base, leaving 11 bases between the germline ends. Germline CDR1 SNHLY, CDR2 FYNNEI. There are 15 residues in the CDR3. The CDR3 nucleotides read TGTGCCAGCAGTGAAATGAACAGCCGTAACTATGGCTACACCTTC. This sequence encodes CASSEMNSRNYGYTF.

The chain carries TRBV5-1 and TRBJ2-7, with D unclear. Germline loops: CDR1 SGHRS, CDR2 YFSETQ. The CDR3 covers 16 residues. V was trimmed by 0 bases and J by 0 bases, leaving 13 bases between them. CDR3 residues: CASSLGVDPSSYEQYF. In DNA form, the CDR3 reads TGCGCCAGCAGCTTGGGTGTCGACCCTAGCTCCTACGAGCAGTACTTC.

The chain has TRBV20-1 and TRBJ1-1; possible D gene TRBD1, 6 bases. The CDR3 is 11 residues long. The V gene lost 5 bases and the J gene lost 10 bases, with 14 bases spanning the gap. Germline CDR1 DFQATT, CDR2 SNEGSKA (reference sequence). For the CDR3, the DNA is TGCAGTGCTTACGGACAGTTATCAGCTTTCTTT. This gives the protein CSAYGQLSAFF.

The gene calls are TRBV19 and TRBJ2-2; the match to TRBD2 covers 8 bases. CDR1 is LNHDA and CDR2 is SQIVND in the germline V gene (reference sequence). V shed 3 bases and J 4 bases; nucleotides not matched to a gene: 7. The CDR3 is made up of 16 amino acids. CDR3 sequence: CASSIGGLAGTGELFF. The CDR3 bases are TGTGCCAGTAGTATCGGAGGGCTAGCGGGCACCGGGGAGCTGTTTTTT.

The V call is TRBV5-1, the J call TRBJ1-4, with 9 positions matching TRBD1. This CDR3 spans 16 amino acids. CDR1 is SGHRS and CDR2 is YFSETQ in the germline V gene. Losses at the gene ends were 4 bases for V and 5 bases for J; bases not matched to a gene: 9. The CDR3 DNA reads TGCGCCAGCAGCCGATCTACGGGACAGGGCAATGAAAAACTGTTTTTT. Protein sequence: CASSRSTGQGNEKLFF.

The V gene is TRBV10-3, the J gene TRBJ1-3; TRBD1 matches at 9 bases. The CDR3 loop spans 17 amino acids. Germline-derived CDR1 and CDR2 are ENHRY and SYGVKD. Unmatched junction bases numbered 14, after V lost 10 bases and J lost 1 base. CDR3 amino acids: CATISLGQGPSGNTIYF. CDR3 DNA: TGTGCCACCATCTCCCTCGGACAGGGGCCTTCTGGAAACACCATATATTTT.

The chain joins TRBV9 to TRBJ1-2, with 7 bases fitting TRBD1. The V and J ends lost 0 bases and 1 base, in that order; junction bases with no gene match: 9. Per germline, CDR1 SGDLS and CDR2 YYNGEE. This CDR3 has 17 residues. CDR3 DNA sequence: TGTGCCAGCAGCGTAGCATCAGGGGGTAGGGGTAACTATGGCTACACCTTC. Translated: CASSVASGGRGNYGYTF.

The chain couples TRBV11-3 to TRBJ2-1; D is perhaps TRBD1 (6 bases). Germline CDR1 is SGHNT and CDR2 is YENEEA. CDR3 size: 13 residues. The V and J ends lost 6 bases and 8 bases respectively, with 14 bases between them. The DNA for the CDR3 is TGTGCCAGCAGTCTCAGACAGGTCGATGAGCAGTTCTTC. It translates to CASSLRQVDEQFF.

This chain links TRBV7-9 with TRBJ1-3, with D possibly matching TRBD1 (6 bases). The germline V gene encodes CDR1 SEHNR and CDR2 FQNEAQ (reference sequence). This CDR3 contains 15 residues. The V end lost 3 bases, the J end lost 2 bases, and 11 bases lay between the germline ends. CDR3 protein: CASSFQGKAGNTIYF. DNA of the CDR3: TGTGCCAGCAGCTTCCAGGGGAAGGCTGGAAACACCATATATTTT.

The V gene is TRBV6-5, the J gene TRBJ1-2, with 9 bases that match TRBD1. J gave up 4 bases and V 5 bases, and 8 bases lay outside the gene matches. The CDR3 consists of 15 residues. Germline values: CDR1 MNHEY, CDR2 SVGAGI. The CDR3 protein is CASSRSSGQGYGYTF. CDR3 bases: TGTGCCAGCAGTCGATCGTCGGGACAGGGCTATGGCTACACCTTC.

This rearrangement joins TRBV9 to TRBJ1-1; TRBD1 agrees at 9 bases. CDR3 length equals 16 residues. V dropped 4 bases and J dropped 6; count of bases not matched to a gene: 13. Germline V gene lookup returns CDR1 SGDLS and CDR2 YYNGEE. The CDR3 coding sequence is TGTGCCAGCAGCCCCGGGACAGGGCCTCTCGGGGCTGAAGCTTTCTTT. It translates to CASSPGTGPLGAEAFF. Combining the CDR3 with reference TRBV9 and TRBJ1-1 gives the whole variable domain DSGVTQTPKHLITATGQRVTLRCSPRSGDLSVYWYQQSLDQGLQFLIQYYNGEERAKGNILERFSAQQFPDLHSELNLSSLELGDSALYFCASSPGTGPLGAEAFFGQGTRLTVV.

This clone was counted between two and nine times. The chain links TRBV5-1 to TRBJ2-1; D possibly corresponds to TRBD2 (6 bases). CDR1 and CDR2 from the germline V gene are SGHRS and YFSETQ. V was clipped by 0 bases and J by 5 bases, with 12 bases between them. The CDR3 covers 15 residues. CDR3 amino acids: CASSLERELNNEQFF. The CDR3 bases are TGCGCCAGCAGCTTGGAACGGGAGTTGAACAATGAGCAGTTCTTC.